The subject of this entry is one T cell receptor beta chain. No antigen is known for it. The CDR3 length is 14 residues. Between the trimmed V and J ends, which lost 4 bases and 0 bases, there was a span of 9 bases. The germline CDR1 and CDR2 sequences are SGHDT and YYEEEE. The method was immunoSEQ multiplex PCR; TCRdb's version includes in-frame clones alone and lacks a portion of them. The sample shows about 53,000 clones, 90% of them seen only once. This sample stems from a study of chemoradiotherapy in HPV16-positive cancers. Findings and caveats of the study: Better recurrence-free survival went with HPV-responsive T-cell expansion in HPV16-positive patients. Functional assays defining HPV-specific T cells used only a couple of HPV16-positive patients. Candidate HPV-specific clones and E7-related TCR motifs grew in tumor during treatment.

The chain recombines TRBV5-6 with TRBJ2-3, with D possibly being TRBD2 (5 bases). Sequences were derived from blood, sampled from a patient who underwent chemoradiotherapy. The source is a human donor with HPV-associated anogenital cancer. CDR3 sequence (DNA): TGTGCCAGCAGCCCCAGCGGTAGCACAGATACGCAGTATTTT. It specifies CASSPSGSTDTQYF.